These T cell receptor beta chains were read from a single sample in a study of OX40 agonist ivuxolimab in advanced cancers. Using immunoSEQ multiplex PCR, the repertoire was profiled, and TCRdb retains in-frame clones only, with some absent. The repertoire includes roughly 82,000 clones, 89% of them detected once, and 9% to 10% sits in the top ten. The sample here was CD4+ or CD8+ T cells sorted from blood, taken in a trial of the OX40 agonist ivuxolimab. Every receptor here comes from an adult with an advanced solid tumor such as melanoma, head and neck, liver or kidney cancer. Each CDR3 is given with its conserved first and last residue. Size is omitted from some rows. Given values are once, few, many or a class for expanded clones.

V: TRBV29-1; size: .; J: TRBJ2-2; CDR3: CSVSRGRTGELFF
V: TRBV7-9; size: .; J: TRBJ1-1; CDR3: CASSPRGGWAEAFF
V: TRBV18; size: .; J: TRBJ2-4; CDR3: CASSPSTQGSNIQYF
V: TRBV29-1; size: .; J: TRBJ2-2; CDR3: CSVERTGELFF
V: TRBV18; size: .; J: TRBJ2-7; CDR3: CASSGGRDYEQYF
V: TRBV6-1; size: .; J: TRBJ1-5; CDR3: CARQNRSDSNQPQHF
V: TRBV6-1; size: .; J: TRBJ2-6; CDR3: CASSERVPSNVLTF
V: TRBV7-9; size: once; J: TRBJ2-1; CDR3: CASSLADTYNEQFF
V: TRBV9; size: .; J: TRBJ2-6; CDR3: CASSPRTGVYSGANVLTF
V: TRBV4-1; size: .; J: TRBJ2-3; CDR3: CASSQGALDTQYF
V: TRBV5-6; size: few; J: TRBJ1-2; CDR3: CASSPVGGRVYGYTF
V: TRBV7-9; size: .; J: TRBJ2-3; CDR3: CASSLSGSLGDTQYF
V: TRBV5-5; size: .; J: TRBJ2-7; CDR3: CASTPRWDSNHYEQYF
V: TRBV5-1; size: .; J: TRBJ2-3; CDR3: CASSLKRLAGTDTQYF
V: TRBV18; size: few; J: TRBJ2-3; CDR3: CASSPRESTTDTQYF
V: TRBV18; size: .; J: TRBJ2-1; CDR3: CASSLALAGGENEQFF
V: TRBV11-2; size: .; J: TRBJ1-1; CDR3: CASSLRYGTGYQAFF
V: TRBV20-1; size: .; J: TRBJ1-5; CDR3: CSAQGWQPQHF
V: TRBV7-9; size: .; J: TRBJ2-1; CDR3: CASSGLAGDEQFF
V: TRBV5-5; size: .; J: TRBJ2-2; CDR3: CASSPADGRLTGELFF
V: TRBV7-9; size: .; J: TRBJ2-5; CDR3: CASSNRDRGGQETQYF
V: TRBV5-1; size: once; J: TRBJ2-3; CDR3: CASSLEIAGSTDTQYF
V: TRBV28; size: few; J: TRBJ2-6; CDR3: CASSSDTPTLANVLTF
V: TRBV11-2; size: .; J: TRBJ1-5; CDR3: CASSEHEAGNQPQHF
V: TRBV5-6; size: .; J: TRBJ2-7; CDR3: CASSLAGSSYEQYF
V: TRBV6-6; size: .; J: TRBJ1-1; CDR3: CASSPLDLNTEAFF
V: TRBV11-2; size: few; J: TRBJ1-2; CDR3: CASSLAGTGYGYTF
V: TRBV7-8; size: .; J: TRBJ1-4; CDR3: CASSLASSNEKLFF